This TCR beta chain was recorded in a study of STAT5B mutations in CD4+ large granular lymphocyte leukemia. Study outcomes and limitations: TRBV06-family usage was enriched in top patient clones (8/27) versus controls (2/35).

Trimming took off 7 bases at V and 0 bases at J, with 12 bases between the two ends. Per the germline V gene, CDR1 is MNHNY and CDR2 is SVGAGI (reference sequence). This CDR3 has 14 residues. The data were produced by immunoSEQ multiplex PCR, yet TCRdb's version contains in-frame clones alone and is incomplete. The sample lists 30,000 to 40,000 clones; just over 75% were seen once. For this clone: As yet, its antigen is unknown.

The sequence was obtained from a human donor in good health. The genes are TRBV6-6 and TRBJ1-1; no definite D call. The sequenced material came from CD4+ T cells from blood buffy coats. Written as DNA, the CDR3 is TGTGCCAGCACCACCGGACCCATGAACACTGAAGCTTTCTTT. Translated: CASTTGPMNTEAFF.